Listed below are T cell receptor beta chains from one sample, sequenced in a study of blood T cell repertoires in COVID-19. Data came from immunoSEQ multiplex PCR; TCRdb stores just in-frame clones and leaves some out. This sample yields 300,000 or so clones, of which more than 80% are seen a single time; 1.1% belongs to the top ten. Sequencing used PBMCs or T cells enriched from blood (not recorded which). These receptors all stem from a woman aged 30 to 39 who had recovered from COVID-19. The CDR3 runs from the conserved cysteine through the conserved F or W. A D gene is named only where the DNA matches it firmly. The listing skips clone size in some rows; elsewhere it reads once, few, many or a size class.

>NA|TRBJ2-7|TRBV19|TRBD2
TGTGCCAGTAGTATCTCTCGACTAGCGAACTCCTACGAGCAGTACTTC
CASSISRLANSYEQYF
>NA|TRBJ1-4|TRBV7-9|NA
TGTGCCAGCAGCCCGGACAGAAAAAATGAAAAACTGTTTTTT
CASSPDRKNEKLFF
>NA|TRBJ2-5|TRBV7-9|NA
TGTGCCAGCAGCTTGGGGGGTAACTCATTAGAGACCCAGTACTTC
CASSLGGNSLETQYF
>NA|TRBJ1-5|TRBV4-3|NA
TGCGCCAGCAGCCCGACAGATAGCAATCAGCCCCAGCATTTT
CASSPTDSNQPQHF
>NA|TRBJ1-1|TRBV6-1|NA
TGTGCCAGCAGTGAATGGGAGGGAAACACTGAAGCTTTCTTT
CASSEWEGNTEAFF
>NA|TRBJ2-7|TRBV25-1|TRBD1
TGTGCCAGCAGTGACAGGGGGCAAGAGCAGTACTTC
CASSDRGQEQYF
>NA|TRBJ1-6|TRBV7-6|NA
TGTGCCAGCAGCTTACTTCTCCGGAATTCACCCCTCCACTTT
CASSLLLRNSPLHF
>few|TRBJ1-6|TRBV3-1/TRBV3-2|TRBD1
TGTGCCAGCAGCCAAGCAGCAGGGGGTTATTCACCCCTCCACTTT
CASSQAAGGYSPLHF
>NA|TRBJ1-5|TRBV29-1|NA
TGCAGCGTGCTACAGGGAACGGATCAGCCCCAGCATTTT
CSVLQGTDQPQHF
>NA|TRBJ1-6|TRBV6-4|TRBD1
TGTGCCAGCAGGACAGAGGGACAGGGGAATTCACCCCTCCACTTT
CASRTEGQGNSPLHF
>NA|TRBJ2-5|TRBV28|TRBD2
TGTGCCAGCAACTATCTTGGACTAGCGGGTAATGAGACCCAGTACTTC
CASNYLGLAGNETQYF
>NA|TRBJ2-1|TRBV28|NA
TGTGCCAGCAGTCCGGTGATCCTCTACAATGAGCAGTTCTTC
CASSPVILYNEQFF
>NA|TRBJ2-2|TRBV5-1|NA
TGCGCCAGCAGCTTCCAGGCCACCGGGGAGCTGTTTTTT
CASSFQATGELFF
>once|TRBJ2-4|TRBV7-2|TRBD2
TGTGCCAGCAGCTCCACCGGAGCGGGAACTCGATACATTCAGTACTTC
CASSSTGAGTRYIQYF
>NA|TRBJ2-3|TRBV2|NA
TGTGCCAGCAGTGCGACCCAGGTCACAGATACGCAGTATTTT
CASSATQVTDTQYF
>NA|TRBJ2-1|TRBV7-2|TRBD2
TGTGCCAGCAGCTTTGCAAAGCTAGCGGGAGGGCCATCTCACAATGAGCAGTTCTTC
CASSFAKLAGGPSHNEQFF
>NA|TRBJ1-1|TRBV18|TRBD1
TGTGCCAGCTCCCTACAGGGGGCTGGGGACACTGAAGCTTTCTTT
CASSLQGAGDTEAFF
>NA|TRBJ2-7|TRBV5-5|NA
TGTGCCAGCAGCCTTGGAGCCCGACTGGATACCTACGAGCAGTACTTC
CASSLGARLDTYEQYF
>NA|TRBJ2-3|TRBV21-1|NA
TGTGCCAGACGGGCAGGGGTGGCAGATACGCAGTATTTT
CARRAGVADTQYF
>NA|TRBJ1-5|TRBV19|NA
TGTGCCAGTAGTATAGCGGAGGCACGCAGCAATCAGCCCCAGCATTTT
CASSIAEARSNQPQHF
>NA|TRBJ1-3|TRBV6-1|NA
TGTGCCAGCAGTGTTAGGGGTCAGGGCCTCAGAAACACCATATATTTT
CASSVRGQGLRNTIYF
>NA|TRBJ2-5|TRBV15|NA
TGTGCCACCAGCAGACAGAAAGAGACCCAGTACTTC
CATSRQKETQYF
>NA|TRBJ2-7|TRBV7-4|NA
TGTGCCCCAGCGAGCTACGAGCAGTACTTC
CAPASYEQYF
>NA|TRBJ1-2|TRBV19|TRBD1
TGTGCCACTGCCGGACAGGGGGCTTCTGGCTACACCTTC
CATAGQGASGYTF
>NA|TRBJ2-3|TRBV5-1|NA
TGCGCCAGCAGCTTGGAATGGGGCTTTAGTAGCACAGATACGCAGTATTTT
CASSLEWGFSSTDTQYF
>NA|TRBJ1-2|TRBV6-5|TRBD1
TGTGCCAGCAGTACGACCTCGACAGGGGGCAGCGGCTACACCTTC
CASSTTSTGGSGYTF
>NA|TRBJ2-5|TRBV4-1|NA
TGCGCCAGCAGCCAAGATCCGACTCCGGGATATTTCCAAGAGACCCAGTACTTC
CASSQDPTPGYFQETQYF
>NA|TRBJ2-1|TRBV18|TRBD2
TGTGCCAGCTCACTTTACACTAGCGGGAAAGCGGGGCATAATGAGCAGTTCTTC
CASSLYTSGKAGHNEQFF
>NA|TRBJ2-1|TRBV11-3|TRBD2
TGTGCCAGCAGCTTAGATGGGGGGGTAGCGGGAGTTCGGAATGAGCAGTTCTTC
CASSLDGGVAGVRNEQFF
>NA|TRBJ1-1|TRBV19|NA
TGTGCCAGTAGGGAGGAGATCTACACTGAAGCTTTCTTT
CASREEIYTEAFF
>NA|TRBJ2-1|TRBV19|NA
TGTGCCAGTAGCCCTTCCCTAAGCCTGAATGAGCAGTTCTTC
CASSPSLSLNEQFF
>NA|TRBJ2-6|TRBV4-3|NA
TGCGCCAGCAGCCGGGGACTCTCTGGGGCCAACGTCCTGACTTTC
CASSRGLSGANVLTF
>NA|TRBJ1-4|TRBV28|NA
TGTGCCAGCAGTCCCCCAGGGGCATCAAATGAAAAACTGTTTTTT
CASSPPGASNEKLFF
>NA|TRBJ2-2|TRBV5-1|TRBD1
TGCGCCAGCAGCCTTCCGGGACAGACCGGGGAGCTGTTTTTT
CASSLPGQTGELFF
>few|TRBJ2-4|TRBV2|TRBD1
TGTGCCAGCCGACAGGGAACTCTAGCCAAAAACATTCAGTACTTC
CASRQGTLAKNIQYF
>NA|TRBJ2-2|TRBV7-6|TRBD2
TGTGCCAGCAGTGGTATAGGACTAGCGAACACCGGGGAGCTGTTTTTT
CASSGIGLANTGELFF
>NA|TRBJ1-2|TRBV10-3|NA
TGTGCCATCAGTGAGTTGGACAGAAGCGGTGATGGCTACACCTTC
CAISELDRSGDGYTF
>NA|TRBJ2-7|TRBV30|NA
TGTGCCTGGAGCGGGATTCACTACGAGCAGTACTTC
CAWSGIHYEQYF
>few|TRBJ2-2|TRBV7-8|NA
TGTGCCAGCGCATGGCGCGGCACCGGGGAGCTGTTTTTT
CASAWRGTGELFF
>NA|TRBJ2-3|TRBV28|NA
TGTGCCAGCAGTTTCCGGGGGGCTGGCACAGATACGCAGTATTTT
CASSFRGAGTDTQYF